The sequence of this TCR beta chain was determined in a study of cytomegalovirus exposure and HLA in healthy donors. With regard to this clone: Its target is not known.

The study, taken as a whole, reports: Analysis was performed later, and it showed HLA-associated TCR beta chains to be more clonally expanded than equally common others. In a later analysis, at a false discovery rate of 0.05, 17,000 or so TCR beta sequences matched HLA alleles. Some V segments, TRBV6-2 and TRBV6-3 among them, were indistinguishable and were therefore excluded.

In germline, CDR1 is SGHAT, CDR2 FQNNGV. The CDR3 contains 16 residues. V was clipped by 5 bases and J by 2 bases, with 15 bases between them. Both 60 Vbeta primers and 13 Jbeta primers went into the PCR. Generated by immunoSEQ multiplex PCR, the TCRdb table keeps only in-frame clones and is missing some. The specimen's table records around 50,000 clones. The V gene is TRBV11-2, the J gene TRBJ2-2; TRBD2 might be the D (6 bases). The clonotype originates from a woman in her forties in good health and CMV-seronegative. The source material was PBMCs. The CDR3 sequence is CASSLSRDFNTGELFF. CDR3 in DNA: TGTGCCAGCAGCCTCTCCCGGGACTTCAACACCGGGGAGCTGTTTTTT.